The 8 T cell receptor beta chains below all came from one sample that was sequenced in a study of identical twins. TCRdb recomputed calls from the 5' RACE reads with MiXCR, one row per CDR3 protein. The repertoire holds about 190,000 distinct CDR3 sequences, with 15% to 20% as singletons. These data also featured in a second study, about T cells expressing NK-cell markers.

Sequenced sample: CD8+ T cells sorted from blood. The origin of the receptors is a woman aged 18-29 years in good health.

A few counts support this clonotype. The rearrangement joins TRBV5-1 to TRBJ2-2, with TRBD2 matching 7 bases. The germline V gene has CDR1 SGHRS and CDR2 YFSETQ. The V and J ends lost 0 bases and 1 base, in that order; junction bases with no gene match: 6. CDR3 size: 17 residues. In DNA, the CDR3 is TGCGCCAGCAGCTTGGAAGGGACTATAAGGAACACCGGGGAGCTGTTTTTT. Residues: CASSLEGTIRNTGELFF. The full variable domain, with the rest looked up from reference TRBV5-1 and TRBJ2-2, is KAGVTQTPRYLIKTRGQQVTLSCSPISGHRSVSWYQQTPGQGLQFLFEYFSETQRNKGNFPGRFSGRQFSNSRSEMNVSTLELGDSALYLCASSLEGTIRNTGELFFGEGSRLTVL.

This clonotype was seen more than once but under ten times. A much bigger clone sits one base away, suggesting this may be a read error. J is TRBJ2-5 and V is TRBV11-3; no reliable D call. Trimming removed 5 bases at V and 5 bases at J, with 6 bases between. The CDR3 contains 11 residues. Germline V CDR1 and CDR2: SGHNT, YENEEA. The CDR3 here is CASSHGETQYF. CDR3 nucleotide sequence: TGTGCCAGCAGCCATGGGGAGACCCAGTACTTC.

The sample holds many counts of this clonotype. The gene calls are TRBV25-1 and TRBJ2-3; unclear D gene. The CDR3 is made up of 11 amino acids. Germline-derived CDR1 and CDR2 are MGHDK and SYGVNS. Deletions cut 5 bases from V and 5 bases from J, with 5 bases between. The CDR3 spells CASSIGDTQYF. Here the CDR3 DNA reads TGTGCCAGCAGTATAGGAGATACGCAGTATTTT.

This clonotype came up a few times. J is TRBJ2-1 and V is TRBV15; 11 positions match TRBD2. The CDR3 contains 13 residues. Germline-derived CDR1 and CDR2 are LNHNV and YYDKDF (reference sequence). Trimming at V came to 8 bases and at J to 5 bases, leaving 2 bases not matched to a gene. The CDR3 reads CATGLAGNNEQFF. In DNA, the CDR3 is TGTGCCACCGGACTAGCGGGTAACAATGAGCAGTTCTTC.

V and J are TRBV20-1 and TRBJ2-1; TRBD2 matches 12 bases. Germline CDR1 DFQATT, CDR2 SNEGSKA (reference sequence). The CDR3 is made up of 14 amino acids. After removal of 5 bases from V and 7 bases from J, the junction contained 6 bases not matched to a gene. The CDR3 nucleotides are TGCAGTGCTCGACTAGCGGGAGAAAGGAATGAGCAGTTCTTC. Translating gives CSARLAGERNEQFF.

This clonotype showed up many times. The CDR3 protein is CSVLTSGLLEQFF. In nucleotides, the CDR3 is TGCAGCGTCCTTACTTCGGGTTTATTGGAGCAGTTCTTC. This chain uses TRBV29-1 with TRBJ2-1; D remains ambiguous. The CDR3 contains 13 residues. The germline CDR1 and CDR2 sequences are SQVTM and ANQGSEA. The germline V and J ends were trimmed by 6 bases and 10 bases, with 19 bases remaining between them.

Many counts were recorded for this clonotype. The chain recombines TRBV3-1 with TRBJ1-1; no clear D gene. This CDR3 spans 12 amino acids. Germline V gives CDR1 LGHDT, CDR2 YNNKEL (reference sequence). Trimming removed 4 bases from V and 0 bases from J, with 3 bases in between. The chain's CDR3 is CASSPMNTEAFF. The CDR3 coding sequence is TGTGCCAGCAGCCCAATGAACACTGAAGCTTTCTTT.

This clonotype appeared a few times. The chain uses TRBV7-9 and TRBJ2-3, with 12 bases aligning to TRBD2. Germline CDR1 SEHNR, CDR2 FQNEAQ (reference sequence). The CDR3 is 16 residues long. Trimming at V came to 4 bases and at J to 2 bases, leaving 4 bases not matched to a gene. CDR3 DNA: TGTGCCAGCAGCTCCTCTAGCGGGAGGGCCACAGATACGCAGTATTTT. Protein: CASSSSSGRATDTQYF. The variable domain in full, with the rest retrieved from reference TRBV7-9 and TRBJ2-3, is DTGVSQNPRHKITKRGQNVTFRCDPISEHNRLYWYRQTLGQGPEFLTYFQNEAQLEKSRLLSDRFSAERPKGSFSTLEIQRTEQGDSAMYLCASSSSSGRATDTQYFGPGTRLTVL.